The sequence of this TCR beta chain was determined in a study of blood T cells in healthy people across ages. This clonotype appeared a few times. The antigen is unknown. Total RNA was extracted at no less than 6 micrograms per sample. The second PCR ran about 6 to 12 cycles with a sample-barcoded 5' primer and J-beta primers. TCRdb passed the 5' RACE reads through MiXCR, listing each CDR3 protein once. The sample has 750,000 to 1,000,000 distinct CDR3 sequences; 29% are singletons. Germline CDR1 DFQATT, CDR2 SNEGSKA (reference sequence). The CDR3 length is 15 residues. Trimming removed 1 base at V and 5 bases at J, with 18 bases between. Whole-study findings and limits: Investigators treated diversity estimates from one million T cells as underestimates.

The data were also submitted as part of a second study, on T cells of mothers and their children. Turning to that study: Per mother, over 9 million TCR beta CDR3 reads were obtained; per child, about 3 million.

The sequence was obtained from a middle-aged woman in good health. The J gene is TRBJ2-7, the V gene TRBV20-1; D possibly corresponds to TRBD2 (6 bases). Sequencing used blood. This CDR3 is CSARAGTSIGDEQYF. As DNA, the CDR3 is TGCAGTGCTAGAGCCGGGACTTCCATAGGCGACGAGCAGTACTTC.